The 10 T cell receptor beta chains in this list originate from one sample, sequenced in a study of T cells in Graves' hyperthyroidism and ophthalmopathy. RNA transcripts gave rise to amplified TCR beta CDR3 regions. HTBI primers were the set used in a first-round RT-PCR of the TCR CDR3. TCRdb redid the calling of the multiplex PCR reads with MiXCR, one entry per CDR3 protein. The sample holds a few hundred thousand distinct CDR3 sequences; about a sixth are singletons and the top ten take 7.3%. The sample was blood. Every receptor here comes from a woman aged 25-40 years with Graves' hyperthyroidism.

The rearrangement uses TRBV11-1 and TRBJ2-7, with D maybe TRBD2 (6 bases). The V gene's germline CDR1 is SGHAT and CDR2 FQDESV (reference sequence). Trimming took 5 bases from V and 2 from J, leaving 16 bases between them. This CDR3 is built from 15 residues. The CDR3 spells CASSPGVAVTYEQYF. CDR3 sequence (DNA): TGTGCCAGCAGCCCTGGGGTAGCGGTTACCTACGAGCAGTACTTC.

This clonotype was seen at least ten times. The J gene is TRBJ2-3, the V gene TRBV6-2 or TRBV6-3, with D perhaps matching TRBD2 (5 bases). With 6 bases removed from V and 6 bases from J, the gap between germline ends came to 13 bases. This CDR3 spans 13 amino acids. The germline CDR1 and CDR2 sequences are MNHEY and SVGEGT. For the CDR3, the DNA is TGTGCCAGCAGACCCCTTGGGGAGGATACGCAGTATTTT. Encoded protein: CASRPLGEDTQYF.

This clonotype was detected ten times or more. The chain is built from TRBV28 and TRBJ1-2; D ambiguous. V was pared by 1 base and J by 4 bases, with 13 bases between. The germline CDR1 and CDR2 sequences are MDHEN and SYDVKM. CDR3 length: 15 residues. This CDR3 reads CASSLSKGWGYGYTF. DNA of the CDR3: TGTGCCAGCAGTTTATCTAAGGGTTGGGGCTATGGCTACACCTTC.

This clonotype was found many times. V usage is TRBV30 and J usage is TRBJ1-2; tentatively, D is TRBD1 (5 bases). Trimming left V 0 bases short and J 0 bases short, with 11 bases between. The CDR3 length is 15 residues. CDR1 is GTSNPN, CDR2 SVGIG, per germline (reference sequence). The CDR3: CAWSVGGAANYGYTF. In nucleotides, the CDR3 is TGTGCCTGGAGTGTTGGCGGGGCAGCTAACTATGGCTACACCTTC.

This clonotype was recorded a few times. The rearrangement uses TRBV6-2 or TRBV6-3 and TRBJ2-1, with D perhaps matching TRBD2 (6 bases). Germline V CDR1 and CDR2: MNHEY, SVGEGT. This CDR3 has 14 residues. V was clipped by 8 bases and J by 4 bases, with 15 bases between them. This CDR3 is CASRWKLAYNEQFF. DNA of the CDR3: TGTGCCAGCCGATGGAAACTAGCATACAATGAGCAGTTCTTC.

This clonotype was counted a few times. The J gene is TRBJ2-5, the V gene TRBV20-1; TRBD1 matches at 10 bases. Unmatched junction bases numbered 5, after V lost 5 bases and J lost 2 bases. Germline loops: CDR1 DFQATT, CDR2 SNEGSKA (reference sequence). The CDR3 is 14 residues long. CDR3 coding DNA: TGCAGTGCTCCGGACAGGGGGGGACAAGAGACCCAGTACTTC. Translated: CSAPDRGGQETQYF.

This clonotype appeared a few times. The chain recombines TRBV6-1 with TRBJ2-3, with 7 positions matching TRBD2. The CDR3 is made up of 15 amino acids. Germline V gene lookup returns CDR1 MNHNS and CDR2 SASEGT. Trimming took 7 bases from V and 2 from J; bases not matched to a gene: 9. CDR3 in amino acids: CASTTGTTPTDTQYF. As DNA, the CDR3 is TGTGCCAGCACTACCGGGACTACACCCACAGATACGCAGTATTTT.

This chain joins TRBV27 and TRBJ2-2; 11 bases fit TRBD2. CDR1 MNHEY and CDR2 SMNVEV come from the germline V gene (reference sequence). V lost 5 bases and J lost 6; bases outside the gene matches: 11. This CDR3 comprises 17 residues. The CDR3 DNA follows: TGTGCCAGCAGTCTTACCTACCCGGGACTAGCGGCCGGGGAGCTGTTTTTT. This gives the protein CASSLTYPGLAAGELFF.

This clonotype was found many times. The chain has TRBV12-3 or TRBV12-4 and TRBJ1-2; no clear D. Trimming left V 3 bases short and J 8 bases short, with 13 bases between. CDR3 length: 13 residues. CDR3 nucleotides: TGTGCCAGCAGTTTTATTGGTGGGTTAGGCTACACCTTC. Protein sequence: CASSFIGGLGYTF.

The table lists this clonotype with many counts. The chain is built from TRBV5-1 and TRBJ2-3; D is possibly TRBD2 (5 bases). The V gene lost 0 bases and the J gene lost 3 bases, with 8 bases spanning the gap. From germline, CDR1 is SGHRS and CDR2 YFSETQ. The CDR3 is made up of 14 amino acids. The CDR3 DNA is TGCGCCAGCAGCTTGGCCCTAGCAACAGATACGCAGTATTTT. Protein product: CASSLALATDTQYF.